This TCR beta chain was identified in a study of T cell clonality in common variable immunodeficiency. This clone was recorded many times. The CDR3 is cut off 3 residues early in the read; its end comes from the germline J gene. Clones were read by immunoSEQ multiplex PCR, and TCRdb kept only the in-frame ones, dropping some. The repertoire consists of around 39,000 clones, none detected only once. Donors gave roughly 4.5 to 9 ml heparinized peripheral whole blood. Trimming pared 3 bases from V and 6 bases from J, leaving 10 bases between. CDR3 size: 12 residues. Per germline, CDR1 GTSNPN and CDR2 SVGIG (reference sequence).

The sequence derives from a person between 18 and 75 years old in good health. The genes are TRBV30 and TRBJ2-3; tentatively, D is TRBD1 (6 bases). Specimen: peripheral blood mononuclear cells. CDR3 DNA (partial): TGTGCCTGGAGACTTGACAGGGATACG. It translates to CAWRLDRDT. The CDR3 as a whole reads CAWRLDRDTQYF.